This TCR beta chain was obtained from a study of shared clonotypes between healthy human individuals. Turning to this clone: What it recognizes is unknown.

General study results and limits: Naive subsets generally exceeded memory subsets in estimated richness. Sharing across four donors was highest in naive CD4 (around 5%) and lowest in memory CD8 (around 0.4%).

Terminally differentiated effector memory CD45RA+ cells were left out of the naive CD8 fraction, which was CD45RO-negative and positively selected for CCR7. The donor cohort consisted entirely of Caucasian adults residing in Nashville, Tennessee. This CDR3 region has 12 residues. CDR1 and CDR2 (germline): SQVTM, ANQGSEA. The germline V and J ends were trimmed by 3 bases and 5 bases, with 10 bases remaining between them. The material for each subset, its genomic DNA, was split evenly across several immunoSEQ plates. Sequencing was performed with immunoSEQ multiplex PCR; in TCRdb, only in-frame clones are kept and a portion is missing. The sample has about 2.1 million clones, 85% to 95% seen once.

The rearrangement joins TRBV29-1 to TRBJ2-5; unclear D gene. This receptor was obtained from a man younger than 30 in good health. Some clones in this sample may be carry-over from other donors' samples. Source material: naive CD8+ T cells from PBMCs. The CDR3 nucleotides read TGCAGCGTTGAGTACCCCAGGGAGACCCAGTACTTC. Its protein is CSVEYPRETQYF.